The present entry profiles one T cell receptor beta chain with its context. The CDR3 has 14 amino acids. Germline assignment: CDR1 MGHRA and CDR2 YSYEKL. Trimming shortened V by 4 bases and J by 2 bases, and 11 bases separated the two germline ends. TCRdb's table, derived via immunoSEQ multiplex PCR, lists solely in-frame clones and lacks some. The sample consists of 75,000 to 95,000 clones, approximately 90% of them appearing once. This specimen comes from a study of T cell changes during pregnancy in multiple sclerosis. The J gene is TRBJ2-5, the V gene TRBV4-1; tentatively, D is TRBD1 (5 bases). Sequencing used peripheral blood, obtained before pregnancy. The TCR was taken from a female donor with multiple sclerosis, enrolled in a pregnancy study. CDR3 sequence (DNA): TGCGCCAGCAGCCCCCCCGACAGACAAGAGACCCAGTACTTC. Translating gives CASSPPDRQETQYF.